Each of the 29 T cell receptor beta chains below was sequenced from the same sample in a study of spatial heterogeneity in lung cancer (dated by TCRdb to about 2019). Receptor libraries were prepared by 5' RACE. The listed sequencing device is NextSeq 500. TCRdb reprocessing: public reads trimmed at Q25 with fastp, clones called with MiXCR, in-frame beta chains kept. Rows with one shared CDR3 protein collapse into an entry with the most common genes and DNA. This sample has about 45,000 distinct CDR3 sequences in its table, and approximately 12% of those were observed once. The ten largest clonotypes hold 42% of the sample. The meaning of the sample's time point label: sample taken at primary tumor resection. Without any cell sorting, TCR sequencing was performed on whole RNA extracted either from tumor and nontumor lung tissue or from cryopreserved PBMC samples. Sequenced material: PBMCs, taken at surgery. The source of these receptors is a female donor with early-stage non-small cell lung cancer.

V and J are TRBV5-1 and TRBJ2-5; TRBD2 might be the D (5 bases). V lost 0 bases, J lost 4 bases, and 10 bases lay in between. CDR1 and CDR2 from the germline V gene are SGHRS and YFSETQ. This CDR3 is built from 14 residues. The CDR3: CASSLADGVETQYF. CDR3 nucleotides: TGCGCCAGCAGCTTGGCCGACGGGGTAGAGACCCAGTACTTC.

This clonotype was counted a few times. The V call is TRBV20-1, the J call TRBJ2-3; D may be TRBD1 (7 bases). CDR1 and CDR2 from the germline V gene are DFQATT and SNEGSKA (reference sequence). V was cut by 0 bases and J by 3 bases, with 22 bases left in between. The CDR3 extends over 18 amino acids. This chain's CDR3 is CSARDDGRRGLRTDTQYF. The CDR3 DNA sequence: TGCAGTGCTAGAGATGACGGGCGGAGGGGGCTGAGGACAGATACGCAGTATTTT.

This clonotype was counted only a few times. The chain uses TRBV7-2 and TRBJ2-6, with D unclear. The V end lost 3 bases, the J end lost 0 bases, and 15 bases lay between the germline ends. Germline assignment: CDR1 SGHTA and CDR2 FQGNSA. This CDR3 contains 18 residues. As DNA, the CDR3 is TGTGCCAGCAGCTTGCACATTTTAAGCTACTCTGGGGCCAACGTCCTGACTTTC. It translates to CASSLHILSYSGANVLTF.

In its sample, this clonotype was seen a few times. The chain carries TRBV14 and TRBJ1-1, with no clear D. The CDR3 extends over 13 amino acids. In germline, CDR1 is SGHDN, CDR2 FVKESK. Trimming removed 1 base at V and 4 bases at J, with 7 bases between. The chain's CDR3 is CASSQGVRTEAFF. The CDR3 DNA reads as TGTGCCAGCAGCCAAGGGGTCCGCACTGAAGCTTTCTTT.

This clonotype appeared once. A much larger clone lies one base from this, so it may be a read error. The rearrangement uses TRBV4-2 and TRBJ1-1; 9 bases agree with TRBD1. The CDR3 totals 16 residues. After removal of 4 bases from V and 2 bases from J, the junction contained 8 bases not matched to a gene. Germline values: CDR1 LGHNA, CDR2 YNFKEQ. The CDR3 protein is CASSREGTGRNTEAFF. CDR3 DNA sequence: TGTGCCAGCAGCCGAGAAGGGACAGGGAGAAACACTGAAGCTTTCTTT.

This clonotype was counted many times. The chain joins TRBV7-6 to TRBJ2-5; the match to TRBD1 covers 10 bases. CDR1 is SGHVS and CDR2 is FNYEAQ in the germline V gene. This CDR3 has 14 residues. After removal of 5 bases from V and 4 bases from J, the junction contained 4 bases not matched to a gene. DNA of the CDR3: TGTGCCAGCAGCCCCTGGGACAGGGGAGAGACCCAGTACTTC. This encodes CASSPWDRGETQYF.

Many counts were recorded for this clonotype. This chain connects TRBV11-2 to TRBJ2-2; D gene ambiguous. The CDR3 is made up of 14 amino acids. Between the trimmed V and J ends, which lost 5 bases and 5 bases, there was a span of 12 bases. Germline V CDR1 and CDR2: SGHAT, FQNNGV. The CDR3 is CASSPALVTGELFF. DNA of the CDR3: TGTGCCAGCAGCCCTGCCCTAGTAACCGGGGAGCTGTTTTTT. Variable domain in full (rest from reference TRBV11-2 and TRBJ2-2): EAGVAQSPRYKIIEKRQSVAFWCNPISGHATLYWYQQILGQGPKLLIQFQNNGVVDDSQLPKDRFSAERLKGVDSTLKIQPAKLEDSAVYLCASSPALVTGELFFGEGSRLTVL.

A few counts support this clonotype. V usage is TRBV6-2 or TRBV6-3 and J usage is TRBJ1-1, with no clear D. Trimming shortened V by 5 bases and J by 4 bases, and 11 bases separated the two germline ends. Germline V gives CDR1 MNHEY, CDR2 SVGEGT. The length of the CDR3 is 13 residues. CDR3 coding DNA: TGTGCCAGCAGTACCGACAAAGGCACTGAAGCTTTCTTT. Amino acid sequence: CASSTDKGTEAFF.

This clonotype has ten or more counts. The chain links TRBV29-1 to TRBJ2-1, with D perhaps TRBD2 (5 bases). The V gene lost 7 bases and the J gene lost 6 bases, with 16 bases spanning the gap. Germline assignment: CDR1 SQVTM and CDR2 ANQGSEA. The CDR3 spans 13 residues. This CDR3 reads CSGALAVVNEQFF. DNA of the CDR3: TGCAGCGGCGCGCTAGCAGTGGTCAATGAGCAGTTCTTC.

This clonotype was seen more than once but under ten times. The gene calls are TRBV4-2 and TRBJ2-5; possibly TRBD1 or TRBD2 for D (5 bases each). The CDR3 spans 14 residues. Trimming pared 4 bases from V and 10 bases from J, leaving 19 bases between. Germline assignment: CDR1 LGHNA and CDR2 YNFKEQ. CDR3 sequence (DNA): TGTGCCAGCAGCCCGGGACCCCCTGTACCGGACCAGTACTTC. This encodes CASSPGPPVPDQYF.

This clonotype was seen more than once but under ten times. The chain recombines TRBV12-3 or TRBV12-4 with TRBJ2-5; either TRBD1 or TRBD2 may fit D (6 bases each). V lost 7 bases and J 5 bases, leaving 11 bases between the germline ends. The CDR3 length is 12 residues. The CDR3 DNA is TGTGCCAGCATGGGGGGCCATGAGACCCAGTACTTC. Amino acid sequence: CASMGGHETQYF.

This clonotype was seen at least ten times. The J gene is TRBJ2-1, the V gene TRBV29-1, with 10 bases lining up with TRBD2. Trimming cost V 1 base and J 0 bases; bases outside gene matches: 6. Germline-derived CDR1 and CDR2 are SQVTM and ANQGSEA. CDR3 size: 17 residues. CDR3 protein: CSVEGAGGMSSYNEQFF. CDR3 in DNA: TGCAGCGTTGAAGGAGCGGGGGGGATGAGCTCCTACAATGAGCAGTTCTTC.

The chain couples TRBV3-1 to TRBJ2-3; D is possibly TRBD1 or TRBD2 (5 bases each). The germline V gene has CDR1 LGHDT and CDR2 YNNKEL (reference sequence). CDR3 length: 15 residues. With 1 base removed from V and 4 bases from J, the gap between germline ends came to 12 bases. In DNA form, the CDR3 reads TGTGCCAGCAGCCAAGGAGGGGCCGGGGCAGATACGCAGTATTTT. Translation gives CASSQGGAGADTQYF.

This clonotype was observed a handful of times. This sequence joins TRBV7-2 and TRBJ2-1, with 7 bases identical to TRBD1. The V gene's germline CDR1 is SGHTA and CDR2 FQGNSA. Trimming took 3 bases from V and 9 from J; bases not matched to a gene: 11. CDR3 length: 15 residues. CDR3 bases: TGTGCCAGCAGCTTTTTCGGGGACAGCTCCAGTGAGCAGTTCTTC. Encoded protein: CASSFFGDSSSEQFF.

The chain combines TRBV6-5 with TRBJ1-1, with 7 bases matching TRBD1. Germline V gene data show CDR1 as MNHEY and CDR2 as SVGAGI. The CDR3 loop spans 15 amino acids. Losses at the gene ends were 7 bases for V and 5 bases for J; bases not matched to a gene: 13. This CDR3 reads CASTLSGGRGTEAFF. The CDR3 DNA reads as TGTGCCAGCACGCTCTCAGGGGGTCGGGGAACTGAAGCTTTCTTT.

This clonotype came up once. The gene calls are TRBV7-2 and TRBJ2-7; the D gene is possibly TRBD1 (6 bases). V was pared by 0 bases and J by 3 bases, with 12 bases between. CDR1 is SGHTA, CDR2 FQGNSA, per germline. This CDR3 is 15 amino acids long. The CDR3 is CASSLALGGGYEQYF. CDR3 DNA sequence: TGTGCCAGCAGCTTAGCGCTTGGGGGCGGCTACGAGCAGTACTTC.

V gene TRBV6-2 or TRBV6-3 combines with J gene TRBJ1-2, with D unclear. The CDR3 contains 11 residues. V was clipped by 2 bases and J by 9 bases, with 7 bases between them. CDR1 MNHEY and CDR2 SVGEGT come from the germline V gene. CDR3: CASSYELRYTF. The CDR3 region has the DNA TGTGCCAGCAGTTACGAGCTTCGCTACACCTTC.

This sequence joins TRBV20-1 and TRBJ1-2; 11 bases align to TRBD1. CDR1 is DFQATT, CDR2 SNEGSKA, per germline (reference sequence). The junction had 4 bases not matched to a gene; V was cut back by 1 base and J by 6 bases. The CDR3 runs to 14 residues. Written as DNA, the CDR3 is TGCAGTGCTAGAGTGGACAGGGGGCCTGATGGCTACACCTTC. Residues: CSARVDRGPDGYTF.

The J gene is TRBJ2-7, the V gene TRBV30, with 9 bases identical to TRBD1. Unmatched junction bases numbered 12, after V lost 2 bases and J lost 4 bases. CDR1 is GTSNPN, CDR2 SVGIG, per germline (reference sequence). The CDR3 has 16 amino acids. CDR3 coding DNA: TGTGCCTGGAGTCCCCGGGGATGGGACAGGGATTACGAGCAGTACTTC. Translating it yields CAWSPRGWDRDYEQYF. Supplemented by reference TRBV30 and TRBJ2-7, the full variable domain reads SQTIHQWPATLVQPVGSPLSLECTVEGTSNPNLYWYRQAAGRGLQLLFYSVGIGQISSEVPQNLSASRPQDRQFILSSKKLLLSDSGFYLCAWSPRGWDRDYEQYFGPGTRLTVT.

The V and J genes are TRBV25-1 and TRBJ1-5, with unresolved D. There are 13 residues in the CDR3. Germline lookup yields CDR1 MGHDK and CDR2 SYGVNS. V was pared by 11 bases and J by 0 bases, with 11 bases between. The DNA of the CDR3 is TGTGCCCACCCGGGGTATAGCAATCAGCCCCAGCATTTT. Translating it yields CAHPGYSNQPQHF. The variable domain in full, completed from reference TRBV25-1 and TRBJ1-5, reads EADIYQTPRYLVIGTGKKITLECSQTMGHDKMYWYQQDPGMELHLIHYSYGVNSTEKGDLSSESTVSRIRTEHFPLTLESARPSHTSQYLCAHPGYSNQPQHFGDGTRLSIL.

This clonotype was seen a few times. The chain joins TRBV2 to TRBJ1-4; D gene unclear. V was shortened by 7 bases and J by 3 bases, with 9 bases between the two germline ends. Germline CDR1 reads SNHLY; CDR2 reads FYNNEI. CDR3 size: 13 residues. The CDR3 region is CASTREANEKLFF. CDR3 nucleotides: TGTGCCAGCACGCGGGAGGCTAATGAAAAACTGTTTTTT.

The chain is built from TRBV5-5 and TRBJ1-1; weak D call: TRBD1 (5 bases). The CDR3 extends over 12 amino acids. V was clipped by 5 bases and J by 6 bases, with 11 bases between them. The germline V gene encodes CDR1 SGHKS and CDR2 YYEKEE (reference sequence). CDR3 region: CASSPPGPEAFF. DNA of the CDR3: TGTGCCAGCAGTCCTCCGGGACCTGAAGCTTTCTTT.

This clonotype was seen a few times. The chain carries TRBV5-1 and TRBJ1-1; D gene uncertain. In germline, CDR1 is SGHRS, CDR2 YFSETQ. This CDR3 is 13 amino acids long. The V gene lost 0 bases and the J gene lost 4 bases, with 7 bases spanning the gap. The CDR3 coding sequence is TGCGCCAGCAGCTTGGAAAGGTTCACTGAAGCTTTCTTT. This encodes CASSLERFTEAFF.

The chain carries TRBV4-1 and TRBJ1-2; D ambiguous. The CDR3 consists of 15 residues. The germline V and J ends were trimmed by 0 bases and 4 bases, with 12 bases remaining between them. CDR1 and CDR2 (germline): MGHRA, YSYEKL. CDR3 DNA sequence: TGCGCCAGCAGCCAAGATCTTCCCAAACCCTATGGCTACACCTTC. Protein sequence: CASSQDLPKPYGYTF.

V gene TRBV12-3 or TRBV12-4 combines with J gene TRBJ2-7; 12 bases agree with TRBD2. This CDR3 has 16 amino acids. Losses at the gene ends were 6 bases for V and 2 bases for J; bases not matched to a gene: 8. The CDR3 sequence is CASRPGTSGRPYEQYF. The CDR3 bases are TGTGCCAGCAGGCCCGGGACTAGCGGGCGCCCCTACGAGCAGTACTTC.

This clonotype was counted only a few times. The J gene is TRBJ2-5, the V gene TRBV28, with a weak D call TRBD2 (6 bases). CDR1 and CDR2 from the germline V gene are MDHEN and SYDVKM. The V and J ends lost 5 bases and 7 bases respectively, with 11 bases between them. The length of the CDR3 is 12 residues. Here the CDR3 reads CASSPDGGTQYF. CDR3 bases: TGTGCCAGCAGTCCCGACGGGGGGACCCAGTACTTC.

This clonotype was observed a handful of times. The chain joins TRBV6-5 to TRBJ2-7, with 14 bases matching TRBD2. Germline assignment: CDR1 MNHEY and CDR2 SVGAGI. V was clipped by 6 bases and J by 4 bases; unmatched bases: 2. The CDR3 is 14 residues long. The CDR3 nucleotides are TGTGCCAGCAGGAGGACTAGCGGGGGGTACGAGCAGTACTTC. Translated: CASRRTSGGYEQYF.

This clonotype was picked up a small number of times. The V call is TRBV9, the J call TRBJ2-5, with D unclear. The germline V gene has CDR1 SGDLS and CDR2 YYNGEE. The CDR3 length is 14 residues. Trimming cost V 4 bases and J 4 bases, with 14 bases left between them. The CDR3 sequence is CASSSRSGGETQYF. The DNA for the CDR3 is TGTGCCAGCAGCTCCCGATCAGGCGGAGAGACCCAGTACTTC.

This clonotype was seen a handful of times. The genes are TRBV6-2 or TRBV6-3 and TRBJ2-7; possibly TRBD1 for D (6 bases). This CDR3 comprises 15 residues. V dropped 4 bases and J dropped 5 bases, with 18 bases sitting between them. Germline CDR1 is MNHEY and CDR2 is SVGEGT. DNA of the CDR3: TGTGCCAGCAGTTTGGAGACAGGCCCCCCGGACGAGCAGTACTTC. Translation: CASSLETGPPDEQYF.